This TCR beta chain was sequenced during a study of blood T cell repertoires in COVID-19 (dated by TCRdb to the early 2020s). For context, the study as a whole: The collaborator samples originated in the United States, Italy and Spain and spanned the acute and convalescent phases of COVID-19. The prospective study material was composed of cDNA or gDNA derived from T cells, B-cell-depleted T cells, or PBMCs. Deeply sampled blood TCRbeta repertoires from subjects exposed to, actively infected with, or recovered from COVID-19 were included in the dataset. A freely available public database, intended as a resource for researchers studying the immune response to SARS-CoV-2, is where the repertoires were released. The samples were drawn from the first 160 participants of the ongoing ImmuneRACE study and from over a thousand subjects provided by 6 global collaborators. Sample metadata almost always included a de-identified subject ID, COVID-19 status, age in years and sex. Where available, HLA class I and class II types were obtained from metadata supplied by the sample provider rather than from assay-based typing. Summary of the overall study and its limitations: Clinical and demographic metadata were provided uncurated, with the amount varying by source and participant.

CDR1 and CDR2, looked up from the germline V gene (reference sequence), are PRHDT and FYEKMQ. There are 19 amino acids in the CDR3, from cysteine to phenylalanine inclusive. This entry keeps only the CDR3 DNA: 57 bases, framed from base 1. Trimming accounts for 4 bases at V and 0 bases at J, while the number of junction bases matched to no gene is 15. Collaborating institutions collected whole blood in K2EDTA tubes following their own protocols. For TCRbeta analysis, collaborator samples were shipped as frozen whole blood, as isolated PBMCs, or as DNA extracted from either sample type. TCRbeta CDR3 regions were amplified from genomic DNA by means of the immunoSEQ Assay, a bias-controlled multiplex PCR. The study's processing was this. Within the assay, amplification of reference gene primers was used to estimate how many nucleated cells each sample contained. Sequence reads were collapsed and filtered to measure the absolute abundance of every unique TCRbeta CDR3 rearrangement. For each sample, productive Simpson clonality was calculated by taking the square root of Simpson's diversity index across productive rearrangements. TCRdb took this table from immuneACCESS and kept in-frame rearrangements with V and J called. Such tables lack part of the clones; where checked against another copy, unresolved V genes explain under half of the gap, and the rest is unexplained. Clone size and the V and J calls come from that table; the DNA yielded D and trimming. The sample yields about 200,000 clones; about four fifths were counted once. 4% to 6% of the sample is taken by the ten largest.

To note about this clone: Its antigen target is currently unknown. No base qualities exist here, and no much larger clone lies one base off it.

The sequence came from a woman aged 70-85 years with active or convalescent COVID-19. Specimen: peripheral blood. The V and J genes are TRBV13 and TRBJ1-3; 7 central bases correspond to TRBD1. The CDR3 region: CASSSMTGPIYASGNTIYF. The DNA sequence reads TGTGCCAGCAGCTCGATGACAGGGCCCATCTACGCCTCTGGAAACACCATATATTTT.